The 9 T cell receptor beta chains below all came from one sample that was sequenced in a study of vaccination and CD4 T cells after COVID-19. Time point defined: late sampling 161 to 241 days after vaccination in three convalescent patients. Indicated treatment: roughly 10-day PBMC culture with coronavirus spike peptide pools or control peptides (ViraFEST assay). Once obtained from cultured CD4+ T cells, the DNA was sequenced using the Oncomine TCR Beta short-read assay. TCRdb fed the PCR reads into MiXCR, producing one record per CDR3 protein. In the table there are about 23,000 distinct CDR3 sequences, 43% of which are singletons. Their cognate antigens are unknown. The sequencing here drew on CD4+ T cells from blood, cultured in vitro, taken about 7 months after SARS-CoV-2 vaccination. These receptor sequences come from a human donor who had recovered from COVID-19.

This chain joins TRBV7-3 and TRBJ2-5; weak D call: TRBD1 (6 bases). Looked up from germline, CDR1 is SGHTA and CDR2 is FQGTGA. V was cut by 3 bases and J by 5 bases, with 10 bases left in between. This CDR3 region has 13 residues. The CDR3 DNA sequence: TGTGCCAGCAGCTTGACTACAGGGGAGACCCAGTACTTC. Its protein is CASSLTTGETQYF. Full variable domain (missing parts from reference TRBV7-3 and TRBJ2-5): GAGVSQTPSNKVTEKGKYVELRCDPISGHTALYWYRQSLGQGPEFLIYFQGTGAADDSGLPNDRFFAVRPEGSVSTLKIQRTERGDSAVYLCASSLTTGETQYFGPGTRLLVL.

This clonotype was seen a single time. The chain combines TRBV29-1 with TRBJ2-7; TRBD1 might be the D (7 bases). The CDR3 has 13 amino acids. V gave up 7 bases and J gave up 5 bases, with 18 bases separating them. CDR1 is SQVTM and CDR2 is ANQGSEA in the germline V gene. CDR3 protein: CSAAGTVLDEQYF. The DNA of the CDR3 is TGCAGCGCCGCGGGGACAGTGCTAGACGAGCAGTACTTC.

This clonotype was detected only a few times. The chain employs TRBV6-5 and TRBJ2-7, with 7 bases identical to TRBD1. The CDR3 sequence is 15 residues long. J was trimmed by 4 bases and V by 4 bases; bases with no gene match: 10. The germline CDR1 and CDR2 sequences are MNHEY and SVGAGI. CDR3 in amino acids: CASSSNHRGGYEQYF. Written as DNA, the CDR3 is TGTGCCAGCAGTTCCAACCACAGGGGCGGGTACGAGCAGTACTTC.

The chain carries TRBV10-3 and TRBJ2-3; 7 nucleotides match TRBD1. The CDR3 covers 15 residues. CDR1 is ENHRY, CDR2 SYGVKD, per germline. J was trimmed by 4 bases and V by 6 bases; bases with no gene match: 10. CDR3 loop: CAISETSTGADTQYF. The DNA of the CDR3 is TGTGCCATCAGCGAGACGTCCACAGGGGCAGATACGCAGTATTTT.

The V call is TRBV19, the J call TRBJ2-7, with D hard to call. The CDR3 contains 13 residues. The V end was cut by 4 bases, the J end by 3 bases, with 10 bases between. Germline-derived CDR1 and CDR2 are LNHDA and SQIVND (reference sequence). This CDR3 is CASSNIDNYEQYF. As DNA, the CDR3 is TGTGCCAGTAGTAATATCGATAACTACGAGCAGTACTTC.

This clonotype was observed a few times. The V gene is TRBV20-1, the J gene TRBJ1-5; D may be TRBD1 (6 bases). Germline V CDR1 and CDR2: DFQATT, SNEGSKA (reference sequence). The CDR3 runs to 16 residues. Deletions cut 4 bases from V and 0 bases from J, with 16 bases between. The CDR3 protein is CSATKQGLGSNQPQHF. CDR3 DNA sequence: TGCAGTGCTACAAAACAGGGTCTTGGTAGCAATCAGCCCCAGCATTTT.

The CDR3: CASSLVGQGTSPLHF. Here the CDR3 DNA reads TGTGCCAGCAGCTTAGTGGGACAGGGAACTTCACCCCTCCACTTT. The V and J genes are TRBV7-6 and TRBJ1-6; 9 positions match TRBD1. In germline, CDR1 is SGHVS, CDR2 FNYEAQ. The V segment lost 1 base and the J segment 9 bases; nucleotides outside the gene matches: 4. The CDR3 length is 15 residues. Variable domain in full (rest from reference TRBV7-6 and TRBJ1-6): GAGVSQSPRYKVTKRGQDVALRCDPISGHVSLYWYRQALGQGPEFLTYFNYEAQQDKSGLPNDRFSAERPEGSISTLTIQRTEQRDSAMYRCASSLVGQGTSPLHFGNGTRLTVT.

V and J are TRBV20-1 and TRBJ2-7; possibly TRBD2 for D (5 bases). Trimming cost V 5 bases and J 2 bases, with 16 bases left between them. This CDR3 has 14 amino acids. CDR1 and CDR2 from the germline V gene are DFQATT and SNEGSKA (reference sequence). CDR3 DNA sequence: TGCAGTGCTGGAGCCAGGACTGGAGCCTACGAGCAGTACTTC. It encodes CSAGARTGAYEQYF.

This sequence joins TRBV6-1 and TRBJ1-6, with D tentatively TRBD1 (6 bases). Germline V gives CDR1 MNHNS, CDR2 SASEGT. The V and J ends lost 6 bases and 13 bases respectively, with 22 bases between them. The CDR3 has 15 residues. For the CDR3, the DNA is TGTGCCAGCAGCAATCACGGGACAAGTGCTCCCCCCCTCCACTTT. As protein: CASSNHGTSAPPLHF.